This TCR beta chain was identified during a study of blood T cell repertoires in COVID-19 (TCRdb year 2020). Broadly, across the study: Samples covering the acute and convalescent phases of COVID-19 were provided by collaborators in the United States, Italy and Spain. The material from the prospective study consisted of cDNA or gDNA derived from T cells, B-cell-depleted T cells, or PBMCs. Subjects who had been exposed to COVID-19, were actively infected with it, or had recovered from it provided the deeply sampled blood TCRbeta repertoires that made up the dataset. The repertoires were made available in a free public database intended to serve as a resource for research on the immune response to SARS-CoV-2. The samples were drawn from two sources: the first 160 participants of the ongoing ImmuneRACE study, and 1,254 subjects contributed by 6 global collaborators. A de-identified subject ID, COVID-19 status, age in years and sex were almost always included in the sample metadata. Where HLA class I and class II types were available, the types were taken from metadata supplied by the sample provider, not from assay-based typing. General findings and caveats noted by the study authors: The amount of clinical and demographic metadata varied by source and participant and was provided uncurated.

The germline V gene (reference sequence) specifies MNHNY as CDR1 and SVGAGI as CDR2. Counted from cysteine to phenylalanine, this CDR3 has 14 amino acids. Only the CDR3 region is kept as DNA, spanning 42 bases read in frame from base 1. V lost 5 bases and J lost 4 bases, and the count of bases not matched to a germline gene is 7. The immunoSEQ Assay, a bias-controlled multiplex PCR, was used to amplify TCRbeta CDR3 regions from genomic DNA. The original methods were these. The number of nucleated cells in each sample was estimated by amplification of reference gene primers within the assay. Sequence reads were collapsed and filtered to measure the absolute abundance of every unique TCRbeta CDR3 rearrangement. For each sample, productive Simpson clonality was calculated by taking the square root of Simpson's diversity index across productive rearrangements. Here the immuneACCESS table is served through TCRdb, limited to in-frame sequences with V and J called. Missing clones are a known gap in these copies; in checked studies unresolved V genes cover under half, and the rest lacks a known reason. V and J calls and clone size are as listed in that table; D and trimming were resolved from the DNA. The sample table contains about 48,000 clones; only one count was recorded for less than 95% of them. The top ten constitute under 6.5% of the sample.

As concerns this clone: This receptor's antigen is unknown. No base qualities exist here, and no much larger clone lies one base off it.

Collaborating institutions collected whole blood in K2EDTA tubes following their own protocols. For TCRbeta analysis, collaborator samples were shipped as frozen whole blood, as isolated PBMCs, or as DNA extracted from either sample type. The receptor's source is a man aged 65 to 79 with acute or convalescent COVID-19. Rearrangement joined TRBV6-6 to TRBJ2-7; 8 central nucleotides agree with TRBD1. Sequences were obtained from peripheral blood. The sequence in DNA is TGTGCCAGCAGTCCAGGGGGCGCCTTATACGAGCAGTACTTC. Its protein is CASSPGGALYEQYF.